This TCR beta chain was sequenced during a study of human CD8 memory T cell subsets. UMI-labeled 5' RACE generated the TCR beta libraries. Reprocessing the 5' RACE reads, TCRdb reports a single entry for every CDR3 protein and omits DNA. This sample's table has 9,500 to 15,000 distinct CDR3 sequences. The study, taken as a whole, reports: It was suggested by Chao1 estimates that stem-like memory T cells were more diverse than precursor exhausted T cells.

The CDR3 spans 15 residues. Germline CDR1 LNHDA, CDR2 SQIVND (reference sequence). As to this clonotype: The antigen is undetermined.

Sequenced: CD8+ T cells from PBMCs. The clonotype originates from a human donor in good health. The chain couples TRBV19 to TRBJ2-1; checking the TCRdb D call of TRBD2 is not possible without DNA. The chain's CDR3 is CASRLQGPLPNEQFF.